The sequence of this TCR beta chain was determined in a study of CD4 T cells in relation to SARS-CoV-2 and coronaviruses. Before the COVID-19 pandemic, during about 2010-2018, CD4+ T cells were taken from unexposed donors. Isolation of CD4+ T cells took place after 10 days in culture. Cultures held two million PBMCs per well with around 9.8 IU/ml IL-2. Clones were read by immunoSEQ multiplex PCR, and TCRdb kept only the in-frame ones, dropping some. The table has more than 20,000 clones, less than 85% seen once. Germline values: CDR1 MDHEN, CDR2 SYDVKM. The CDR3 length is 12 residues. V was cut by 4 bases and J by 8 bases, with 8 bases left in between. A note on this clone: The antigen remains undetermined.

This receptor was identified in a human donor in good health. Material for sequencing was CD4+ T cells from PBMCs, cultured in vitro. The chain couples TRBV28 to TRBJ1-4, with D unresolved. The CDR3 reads CASSWGLEKLFF. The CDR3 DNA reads TGTGCCAGCAGTTGGGGTTTGGAAAAACTGTTTTTT.